This record looks at one T cell receptor beta chain sequence and its context. The antigen is unknown. The data belong to a study of cytomegalovirus exposure and HLA in healthy donors. PCR amplification relied on 60 Vbeta primers (plus 13 Jbeta primers). Original analysis: A follow-up analysis tallied around 76 million unique TCR beta chains, roughly 9.9 million shared. Only in-frame clones appear in the TCRdb table, and some are missing; sequencing was by immunoSEQ multiplex PCR. V and J calls and clone size are copied from that table; D and trimming were computed from the DNA. Here the sample spans about 74,000 clones, about three quarters being singletons. All the people who gave samples were healthy bone marrow donors. The study, taken as a whole, reports: It was reportedly the case that the classifier diagnosed cytomegalovirus status with high specificity and sensitivity. Later analysis identified several of the most significant clusters that appeared linked to common viral pathogens.

The receptor was derived from a woman aged 35 to 49 in good health and CMV-seropositive. The sequenced material came from PBMCs.

CDR3 loop: CASRTRGGTDTQYF. The DNA for the CDR3 is TGCGCCAGTCGCACCAGGGGGGGCACAGATACGCAGTATTTT. The chain is built from TRBV10-2 and TRBJ2-3, with a weak D call TRBD1 (7 bases). The CDR3 loop spans 14 amino acids. CDR1 is WSHSY and CDR2 is SAAADI in the germline V gene. The V gene lost 9 bases and the J gene lost 1 base, with 14 bases spanning the gap.